Listed below are T cell receptor beta chains from one sample, sequenced in a study of early T cells in non-severe SARS-CoV-2 infection. TCRdb independently ran MiXCR on the 5' RACE reads; one entry per CDR3 protein. The data contain tens of thousands of distinct CDR3 sequences, approximately 10% of them singletons. Sequences were obtained from whole blood. The receptors derive from an adult who was a healthcare worker with PCR-confirmed SARS-CoV-2 infection or an uninfected control (not recorded which). Both conserved end residues are part of each CDR3. The D gene is left open where the match is weak. Size is stated for part of the rows, as once, few or many counts, or as a class when the clone is expanded.

clone_size	v_call	d_call	j_call	cdr3_aa	cdr3_nt
few	TRBV7-2	TRBD2	TRBJ2-1	CASSPGLAGGLQFF	TGTGCCAGCAGCCCAGGACTAGCGGGAGGGCTGCAGTTCTTC
.	TRBV7-9	.	TRBJ1-1	CASSLLQGDTEAFF	TGTGCCAGCAGCCTACTACAGGGAGACACTGAAGCTTTCTTT
many	TRBV12-3/TRBV12-4	TRBD1	TRBJ2-2	CASSTGAGELFF	TGTGCCAGCAGCACAGGGGCCGGGGAGCTGTTTTTT
many	TRBV11-2	.	TRBJ2-3	CASSLAGAIDTQYF	TGTGCCAGCAGCTTAGCCGGGGCGATCGATACGCAGTATTTT
few	TRBV7-9	.	TRBJ2-3	CASSLLGSADTQYF	TGTGCCAGCAGCTTACTCGGGAGTGCAGATACGCAGTATTTT
.	TRBV6-2/TRBV6-3	.	TRBJ2-5	CASSYRRGQETQYF	TGTGCCAGCAGTTACCGGAGGGGCCAAGAGACCCAGTACTTC
few	TRBV5-4	.	TRBJ1-2	CASSPLGPSQVYGYTF	TGTGCCAGCAGTCCCCTGGGGCCGTCCCAGGTTTATGGCTACACCTTC
many	TRBV4-3	.	TRBJ1-1	CASSQVGGEAFF	TGCGCCAGCAGCCAAGTCGGCGGTGAAGCTTTCTTT
.	TRBV7-9	.	TRBJ2-7	CASSQANEQYF	TGTGCCAGCAGCCAGGCTAACGAGCAGTACTTC
few	TRBV5-1	.	TRBJ2-3	CASSLDAGQSTDTQYF	TGCGCCAGCAGCTTGGACGCCGGCCAGTCTACAGATACGCAGTATTTT
many	TRBV7-6	.	TRBJ2-1	CASSSLARSSYNEQFF	TGTGCCAGCAGCTCGTTAGCGAGGAGCTCCTACAATGAGCAGTTCTTC
.	TRBV20-1	.	TRBJ2-1	CSASVLRGYNEQFF	TGCAGTGCTAGTGTATTGCGGGGCTACAATGAGCAGTTCTTC
.	TRBV2	TRBD2	TRBJ2-5	CASSEGLAGGLETQYF	TGTGCCAGCAGTGAGGGACTAGCGGGAGGGCTAGAGACCCAGTACTTC
few	TRBV5-4	.	TRBJ2-7	CASSLSSGRLDSYEQYF	TGTGCCAGCAGCTTGAGTTCCGGCAGGTTGGACTCCTACGAGCAGTACTTC
.	TRBV10-2	TRBD2	TRBJ2-3	CASSEVLATDTQYF	TGCGCCAGCAGTGAAGTACTAGCGACAGATACGCAGTATTTT
many	TRBV29-1	.	TRBJ1-2	CSVDPGNYGYTF	TGCAGCGTTGATCCAGGCAACTATGGCTACACCTTC
few	TRBV7-9	TRBD1	TRBJ2-7	CASSLSTGDEQYF	TGTGCCAGCAGCTTAAGTACAGGGGACGAGCAGTACTTC
many	TRBV7-2	.	TRBJ2-7	CASSLVLDNYEQYF	TGTGCCAGCAGCTTAGTTCTAGATAACTACGAGCAGTACTTC
few	TRBV2	.	TRBJ1-4	CASSGPQGMLNGEKLFF	TGTGCCAGCAGTGGCCCCCAGGGGATGCTTAACGGTGAAAAACTGTTTTTT
few	TRBV6-2/TRBV6-3	.	TRBJ2-1	CASSSQGSYDNEQFF	TGTGCCAGCAGTTCTCAGGGTTCTTACGACAATGAGCAGTTCTTC
many	TRBV10-2	TRBD2	TRBJ2-4	CASGGVGDIQYF	TGCGCCAGCGGGGGGGTTGGAGACATTCAGTACTTC
few	TRBV7-2	TRBD2	TRBJ2-3	CASSLALTGGKSDTQYF	TGTGCCAGCAGCTTAGCGCTGACGGGAGGGAAATCAGATACGCAGTATTTT
many	TRBV7-9	.	TRBJ2-7	CASSPGGWYEQYF	TGTGCCAGCAGTCCCGGAGGGTGGTACGAGCAGTACTTC
.	TRBV2	.	TRBJ2-5	CASSGGPGTQYF	TGTGCCAGCAGTGGAGGGCCGGGGACCCAGTACTTC
many	TRBV20-1	.	TRBJ2-1	CSALRDVREQFF	TGCAGTGCTCTCCGGGACGTCCGTGAGCAGTTCTTC
few	TRBV2	TRBD2	TRBJ2-5	CASSTSSGRVTQYF	TGTGCCAGCAGTACTTCTAGCGGGAGGGTGACCCAGTACTTC
many	TRBV30	.	TRBJ2-2	CAWQSLNTGELFF	TGTGCCTGGCAAAGTCTGAACACCGGGGAGCTGTTTTTT
few	TRBV5-1	TRBD1	TRBJ2-7	CASSSRTGQDEQYF	TGCGCCAGCAGCTCCAGGACAGGACAGGACGAGCAGTACTTC
.	TRBV7-2	TRBD2	TRBJ2-3	CAAGLAGVREYF	TGTGCCGCGGGACTAGCGGGAGTTAGGGAGTATTTT
few	TRBV18	.	TRBJ2-1	CASSPRSPGEQFF	TGTGCCAGCTCACCACGGTCGCCGGGGGAGCAGTTCTTC
.	TRBV6-2/TRBV6-3	.	TRBJ1-5	CASGDQAIDQPQHF	TGTGCCAGCGGAGATCAGGCCATCGATCAGCCCCAGCATTTT
.	TRBV27	.	TRBJ1-1	CASSTDRSNTEAFF	TGTGCCAGCAGTACTGACAGGTCAAACACTGAAGCTTTCTTT
few	TRBV6-1	.	TRBJ1-5	CASSESSNQPQHF	TGTGCCAGCAGTGAAAGTAGCAATCAGCCCCAGCATTTT